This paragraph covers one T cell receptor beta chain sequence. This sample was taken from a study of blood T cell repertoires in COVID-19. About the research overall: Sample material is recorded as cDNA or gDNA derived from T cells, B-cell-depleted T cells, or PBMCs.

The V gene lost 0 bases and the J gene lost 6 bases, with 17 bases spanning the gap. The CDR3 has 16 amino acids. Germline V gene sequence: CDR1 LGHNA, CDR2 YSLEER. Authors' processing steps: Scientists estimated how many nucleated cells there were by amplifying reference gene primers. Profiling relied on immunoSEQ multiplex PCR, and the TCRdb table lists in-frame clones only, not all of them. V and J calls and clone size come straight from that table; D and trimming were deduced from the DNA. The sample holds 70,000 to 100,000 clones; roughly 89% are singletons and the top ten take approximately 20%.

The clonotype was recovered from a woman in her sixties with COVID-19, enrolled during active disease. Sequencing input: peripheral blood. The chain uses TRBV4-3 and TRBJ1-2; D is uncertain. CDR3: CASSQDRGGRDNGYTF. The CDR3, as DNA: TGCGCCAGCAGCCAAGATCGTGGTGGGAGGGATAATGGCTACACCTTC.